The clone carrying this T cell receptor beta chain was detected only once. The target antigen is unknown. This specimen comes from a study of CD8 T cells in Susac syndrome. Study-wide findings and caveats: The TCR sequencing and HLA analysis in the study involved a relatively small number of individuals, as the study acknowledged.

Reverse transcription of 0.5 to 1 ug RNA was performed with random hexamers. The TCR beta CDR3 was amplified by immunoSEQ multiplex PCR across 54 Vbeta, 13 Jbeta. TCRdb independently ran MiXCR on the immunoSEQ multiplex PCR reads; one entry per CDR3 protein. This sample has about 180,000 distinct CDR3 sequences; 90% to 95% occur once, and the top ten carry around 0.15%. Sequencing targeted TCR beta in T cells from blood (CD8+ and CD4+). TEMRA cells were enriched by FACS, while CD8+ and CD4+ T cells were obtained through a negative isolation that was performed magnetically. CDR3 length equals 12 residues. Germline V lookup: CDR1 MNHEY, CDR2 SMNVEV (reference sequence). The ends were cut back, 5 bases at V and 4 bases at J, with 6 bases in the middle.

This sequence originates from a human donor with multiple sclerosis. This rearrangement joins TRBV27 to TRBJ1-5; D is uncertain. Sequencing was performed on CD8+ T cells from PBMCs. CDR3 in DNA: TGTGCCAGCAGTGCCCGAAATCAGCCCCAGCATTTT. It translates to CASSARNQPQHF.